Below are 23 T cell receptor beta chains sequenced from a single sample in a study of blood T cell repertoires in COVID-19. This table comes from immunoSEQ multiplex PCR, and its TCRdb copy is limited to in-frame clones, with some not included. The table includes 310,000 or so clones, 87% detected once. Specimen: peripheral blood. The origin of the receptors is a man aged 30-40 years with COVID-19, enrolled during active disease.

The chain recombines TRBV3-1 (or the pseudogene TRBV3-2) with TRBJ1-6; D gene unclear. The CDR3 sequence is 18 residues long. In germline, CDR1 is LGHDT, CDR2 YNNKEL (reference sequence). V gave up 0 bases and J gave up 3 bases, with 15 bases separating them. In nucleotides, the CDR3 is TGTGCCAGCAGCCAAGATTACGAGGGATACGTCTATAATTCACCCCTCCACTTT. As protein: CASSQDYEGYVYNSPLHF.

This clone has only one observation. This chain links TRBV23-1 with TRBJ1-1; D gene unclear. TRBV23-1 belongs to the ORF category, with a function that is uncertain. Trimming shortened V by 4 bases and J by 3 bases, and 6 bases separated the two germline ends. CDR3 length: 12 amino acids. The CDR3 nucleotides are TGCGCCAGCAGTCGAGGGTACACTGAAGCTTTCTTT. This codes for CASSRGYTEAFF.

V gene TRBV5-5 combines with J gene TRBJ1-1, with D perhaps TRBD1 (5 bases). Between the trimmed V and J ends, which lost 3 bases and 7 bases, there was a span of 16 bases. Looked up from germline, CDR1 is SGHKS and CDR2 is YYEKEE (reference sequence). The CDR3 has 14 residues. This CDR3 reads CASSSFGALYEAFF. As DNA, the CDR3 is TGTGCCAGCAGCTCTTTTGGGGCCCTATATGAAGCTTTCTTT.

The chain links TRBV18 to TRBJ2-3, with TRBD1 matching over 7 bases. V was clipped by 3 bases and J by 7 bases; unmatched bases: 13. The CDR3 sequence is 16 residues long. The germline V gene has CDR1 KGHSH and CDR2 LQKENI. CDR3 protein: CASSPAMTGTPYTQYF. For the CDR3, the DNA is TGTGCCAGCTCACCGGCTATGACAGGGACCCCTTATACGCAGTATTTT.

This chain uses TRBV7-9 with TRBJ2-1; 8 nucleotides align to TRBD2. Germline lookup yields CDR1 SEHNR and CDR2 FQNEAQ (reference sequence). The V segment lost 7 bases and the J segment 6 bases; nucleotides outside the gene matches: 5. This CDR3 region has 13 residues. The CDR3 loop is CASTSGGGNEQFF. The DNA for the CDR3 is TGTGCCAGCACCTCGGGGGGGGGCAATGAGCAGTTCTTC.

In this sample, this clone turned up once. The CDR3 DNA reads TGTGCCAGCAGTTACTCGGCCGGGACAGGCTCCGGCGAGCAGTACTTC. Its translation is CASSYSAGTGSGEQYF. The gene calls are TRBV6-2 or TRBV6-3 and TRBJ2-7, with 8 nucleotides matching TRBD1. Losses at the gene ends were 0 bases for V and 6 bases for J; bases not matched to a gene: 10. Germline V lookup: CDR1 MNHEY, CDR2 SVGEGT. CDR3 length: 16 amino acids.

V and J are TRBV5-1 and TRBJ2-7, with 8 bases matching TRBD1. The CDR3 totals 15 residues. The V and J ends lost 5 bases and 0 bases, in that order; junction bases with no gene match: 7. Germline CDR1 and CDR2: SGHRS and YFSETQ. CDR3 bases: TGCGCCAGCAGACCGGACAGGGTTTCCTCCTACGAGCAGTACTTC. Residues: CASRPDRVSSYEQYF.

This clone has just one count. The chain combines TRBV18 with TRBJ2-6; no clear D. Trimming removed 3 bases from V and 1 base from J, with 7 bases in between. The CDR3 covers 15 residues. Germline V CDR1 and CDR2: KGHSH, LQKENI. As DNA, the CDR3 is TGTGCCAGCTCACCGGTCGAGTCTGGGGCCAACGTCCTGACTTTC. Protein product: CASSPVESGANVLTF.

V is TRBV27 and J is TRBJ2-1, with D possibly TRBD2 on 6 matching bases. Germline CDR1 is MNHEY and CDR2 is SMNVEV (reference sequence). Trimming took off 1 base at V and 0 bases at J, with 13 bases between the two ends. CDR3 length equals 17 residues. CDR3 amino acids: CASSLYSMTSSYNEQFF. The DNA of the CDR3 is TGTGCCAGCAGTTTATACTCGATGACTAGCTCCTACAATGAGCAGTTCTTC.

This clone came up once. The gene calls are TRBV9 and TRBJ2-7, with TRBD1 matching over 7 bases. Germline V gene data show CDR1 as SGDLS and CDR2 as YYNGEE. The CDR3 loop spans 14 amino acids. The V gene end was trimmed by 0 bases and the J gene end by 5 bases; junction bases not matched to a gene: 5. The CDR3 region is CASSVGRGTDEQYF. Here the CDR3 DNA reads TGTGCCAGCAGCGTAGGGAGAGGGACAGACGAGCAGTACTTC. The full variable domain, completed using reference TRBV9 and TRBJ2-7, is DSGVTQTPKHLITATGQRVTLRCSPRSGDLSVYWYQQSLDQGLQFLIQYYNGEERAKGNILERFSAQQFPDLHSELNLSSLELGDSALYFCASSVGRGTDEQYFGPGTRLTVT.

This sequence joins TRBV7-3 and TRBJ2-1; unclear D gene. Trimming took off 3 bases at V and 0 bases at J, with 9 bases between the two ends. Germline CDR1 SGHTA, CDR2 FQGTGA. This CDR3 has 15 amino acids. This chain's CDR3 is CASSLTQSSYNEQFF. In nucleotides, the CDR3 is TGTGCCAGCAGCTTGACACAGAGCTCCTACAATGAGCAGTTCTTC.

The CDR3 loop reads CAISLLGLNEQFF. For the CDR3, the DNA is TGTGCCATCAGTCTCTTGGGGCTAAATGAGCAGTTCTTC. V usage is TRBV10-3 and J usage is TRBJ2-1, with D possibly being TRBD1 (5 bases). The germline gives CDR1 ENHRY, CDR2 SYGVKD. V was pared by 5 bases and J by 7 bases, with 12 bases between. The CDR3 covers 13 residues.

V and J are TRBV4-2 and TRBJ2-7, with D perhaps matching TRBD1 (5 bases). The CDR3 covers 14 residues. From germline, CDR1 is LGHNA and CDR2 YNFKEQ. V gave up 5 bases and J gave up 0 bases, with 11 bases separating them. The CDR3 region has the DNA TGTGCCAGCAGCTCGACAGTGAACTCCTACGAGCAGTACTTC. Its protein product is CASSSTVNSYEQYF.

The chain employs TRBV5-1 and TRBJ2-7, with D tentatively TRBD1 (6 bases). Germline loops: CDR1 SGHRS, CDR2 YFSETQ. The V end lost 4 bases, the J end lost 6 bases, and 14 bases lay between the germline ends. The CDR3 has 13 amino acids. In DNA, the CDR3 is TGCGCCAGCAGCCCTACAGGGCCGGGCGAGCAGTACTTC. It translates to CASSPTGPGEQYF.

The rearrangement links TRBV6-2 or TRBV6-3 to TRBJ1-1; 9 bases line up with TRBD1. The length of the CDR3 is 14 residues. Germline V gene data show CDR1 as MNHEY and CDR2 as SVGEGT. V lost 4 bases and J lost 5; bases outside the gene matches: 5. CDR3 sequence: CASSFSGTGTEAFF. CDR3 bases: TGTGCCAGCAGTTTCTCCGGGACAGGGACTGAAGCTTTCTTT.

This clone was detected only a few times. The V gene is TRBV5-4, the J gene TRBJ2-2; 8 nucleotides align to TRBD1. With 4 bases clipped from V and 6 bases from J, the junction kept 5 bases outside the gene matches. The CDR3 covers 14 residues. CDR1 is SGHNT, CDR2 YYREEE, per germline (reference sequence). The chain's CDR3 is CASSGVRGPGELFF. CDR3 nucleotides: TGTGCCAGCAGCGGAGTCAGGGGGCCCGGGGAGCTGTTTTTT.

The chain joins TRBV18 to TRBJ2-7, with 11 bases fitting TRBD1. The V gene's germline CDR1 is KGHSH and CDR2 LQKENI. CDR3 size: 14 residues. Trimming removed 6 bases from V and 1 base from J; junction bases left unmatched: 2. In nucleotides, the CDR3 is TGTGCCAGCTCCCGGGACAGGGGGTCCTACGAGCAGTACTTC. It is translated as CASSRDRGSYEQYF. The whole variable domain, remainder taken from reference TRBV18 and TRBJ2-7, is NAGVMQNPRHLVRRRGQEARLRCSPMKGHSHVYWYRQLPEEGLKFMVYLQKENIIDESGMPKERFSAEFPKEGPSILRIQQVVRGDSAAYFCASSRDRGSYEQYFGPGTRLTVT.

The chain joins TRBV11-2 to TRBJ2-2, with 11 positions matching TRBD2. The CDR3 totals 18 residues. Per the germline V gene, CDR1 is SGHAT and CDR2 is FQNNGV. V lost 5 bases, J lost 8 bases, and 16 bases stayed unmatched. CDR3 bases: TGTGCCAGCAGCCCCGACCCAATTTATAGCGGGAGGGGGGGGGAGCTGTTTTTT. Translation: CASSPDPIYSGRGGELFF.

This sequence joins TRBV18 and TRBJ1-1; perhaps TRBD1 as D (6 bases). The V and J ends lost 4 bases and 1 base respectively, with 10 bases between them. Germline V gene sequence: CDR1 KGHSH, CDR2 LQKENI. The length of the CDR3 is 14 residues. The CDR3 DNA sequence: TGTGCCAGCTCACTGGACAGTTCGAACACTGAAGCTTTCTTT. It yields the protein CASSLDSSNTEAFF.

The rearrangement joins TRBV7-8 to TRBJ1-2; D might be TRBD1 (5 bases). Deletions cut 1 base from V and 2 bases from J, with 11 bases between. This CDR3 has 15 amino acids. Looked up from germline, CDR1 is SGHVS and CDR2 is FQNEAQ. CDR3 coding DNA: TGTGCCAGCAGCTTAGAGGCAGGGCCAAACTATGGCTACACCTTC. Its translation: CASSLEAGPNYGYTF.

V gene TRBV18 combines with J gene TRBJ1-3, with TRBD1 as a possible D gene (5 bases). The length of the CDR3 is 14 residues. Trimming left V 2 bases short and J 5 bases short, with 10 bases between. Germline values: CDR1 KGHSH, CDR2 LQKENI. The CDR3 DNA reads as TGTGCCAGCTCACCAATGGGGGGAAGAAACACCATATATTTT. Protein sequence: CASSPMGGRNTIYF. Using reference TRBV18 and TRBJ1-3 for the parts outside the CDR3, the full variable domain is NAGVMQNPRHLVRRRGQEARLRCSPMKGHSHVYWYRQLPEEGLKFMVYLQKENIIDESGMPKERFSAEFPKEGPSILRIQQVVRGDSAAYFCASSPMGGRNTIYFGEGSWLTVV.

The chain combines TRBV9 with TRBJ1-3; D is perhaps TRBD1 (6 bases). Germline loops: CDR1 SGDLS, CDR2 YYNGEE. With 0 bases removed from V and 1 base from J, the gap between germline ends came to 11 bases. This CDR3 comprises 16 residues. CDR3 bases: TGTGCCAGCAGCGTAGAGTTAGGGACATCTGGAAACACCATATATTTT. Protein: CASSVELGTSGNTIYF.

This chain connects TRBV7-3 to TRBJ2-5, with D tentatively TRBD2 (6 bases). V was trimmed by 4 bases and J by 3 bases, leaving 24 bases between them. Germline CDR1 and CDR2: SGHTA and FQGTGA. This CDR3 has 18 residues. The CDR3 DNA reads TGTGCCAGCAGCTCTCCCTCGGAGGACTACCCTCCCAAAGAGACCCAGTACTTC. The encoded protein is CASSSPSEDYPPKETQYF.